This T cell receptor beta chain is drawn from a study of blood T cells in healthy people across ages. Germline loops: CDR1 SEHNR, CDR2 FQNEAQ (reference sequence). The CDR3 sequence is 19 residues long. V trimming: 4 bases; J trimming: 0 bases; junction bases outside the gene matches: 12. For the second PCR, which ran for about 6 to 11 cycles, a sample-barcoded 5' primer and a J-beta primer mix were used. TCRdb called the 5' RACE reads again in MiXCR, with one record for every CDR3 protein. The sample consists of hundreds of thousands of distinct CDR3 sequences, about 56% of them appearing once. The TCR sequence derives from a middle-aged man in good health. Sample: blood. V and J are TRBV7-9 and TRBJ2-6; 7 nucleotides agree with TRBD2. Here the CDR3 DNA reads TGTGCCAGCAGCTCGGCACGGGGCGGGAGAAGCTCTGGGGCCAACGTCCTGACTTTC. Translated, it gives CASSSARGGRSSGANVLTF.